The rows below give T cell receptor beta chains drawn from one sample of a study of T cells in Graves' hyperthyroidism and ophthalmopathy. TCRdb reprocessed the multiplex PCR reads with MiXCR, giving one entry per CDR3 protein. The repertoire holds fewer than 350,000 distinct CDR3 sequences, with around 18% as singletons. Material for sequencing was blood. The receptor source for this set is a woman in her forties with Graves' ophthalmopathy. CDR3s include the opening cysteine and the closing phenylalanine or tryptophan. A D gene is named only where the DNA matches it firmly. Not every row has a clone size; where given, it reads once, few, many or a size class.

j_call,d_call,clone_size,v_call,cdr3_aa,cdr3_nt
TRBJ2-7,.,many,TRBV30,CAWSVPQEGTYEQYF,TGTGCCTGGAGTGTACCTCAGGAGGGGACCTACGAGCAGTACTTC
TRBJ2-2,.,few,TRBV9,CASSVVGNTGELFF,TGTGCCAGCAGCGTAGTAGGAAACACCGGGGAGCTGTTTTTT
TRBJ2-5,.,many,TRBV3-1,CASSQGRRETQYF,TGTGCCAGCAGCCAAGGCAGACGGGAGACCCAGTACTTC
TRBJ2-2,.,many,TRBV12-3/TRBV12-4,CASRIAATGELFF,TGTGCCAGCAGAATAGCGGCCACCGGGGAGCTGTTTTTT
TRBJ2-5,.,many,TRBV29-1,CSVEPQGGWGTQYF,TGCAGCGTTGAGCCTCAGGGTGGATGGGGGACCCAGTACTTC
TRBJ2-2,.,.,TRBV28,CASSLNPPNTGELFF,TGTGCCAGCAGCCTCAACCCACCTAACACCGGGGAGCTGTTTTTT
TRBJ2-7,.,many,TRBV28,CASSSLGKKGISYEQYF,TGTGCCAGCAGTTCCCTGGGTAAGAAGGGAATCTCCTACGAGCAGTACTTC
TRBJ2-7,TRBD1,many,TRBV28,CASKMGQGVSYEQYF,TGTGCCAGCAAGATGGGACAGGGGGTTTCCTACGAGCAGTACTTC
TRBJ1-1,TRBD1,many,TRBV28,CASKTGLTEAFF,TGTGCCAGCAAGACAGGGCTCACTGAAGCTTTCTTT
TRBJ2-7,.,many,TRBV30,CACRARGRDYEQYF,TGTGCCTGCCGTGCGAGGGGTAGGGATTACGAGCAGTACTTC
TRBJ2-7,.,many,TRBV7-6,CASSLGLATEQYF,TGTGCCAGCAGCTTAGGGCTAGCGACCGAGCAGTACTTC
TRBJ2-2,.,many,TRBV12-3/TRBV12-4,CASSSEAGWNTGELFF,TGTGCCAGCAGTTCCGAGGCAGGGTGGAACACCGGGGAGCTGTTTTTT
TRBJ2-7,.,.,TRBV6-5,CASSYARDTSYEQYF,TGTGCCAGCAGTTACGCCCGGGACACCTCCTACGAGCAGTACTTC
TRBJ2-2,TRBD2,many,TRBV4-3,CASSHPPGLAAHTGELFF,TGCGCCAGCAGCCATCCCCCGGGACTAGCGGCACACACCGGGGAGCTGTTTTTT
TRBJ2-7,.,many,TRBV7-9,CASSLAVGREHEQYF,TGTGCCAGCAGCTTAGCGGTCGGCCGGGAGCACGAGCAGTACTTC
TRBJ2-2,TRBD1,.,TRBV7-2,CASSPGTGRTGELFF,TGTGCCAGCAGCCCCGGGACAGGGCGGACCGGGGAGCTGTTTTTT
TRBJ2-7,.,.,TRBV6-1,CASREGQRYEQYF,TGTGCCAGCAGGGAGGGACAACGATACGAGCAGTACTTC
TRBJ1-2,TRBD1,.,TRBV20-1,CSALDRANGYTF,TGCAGTGCTTTGGACAGGGCTAATGGCTACACCTTC
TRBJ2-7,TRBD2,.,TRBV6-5,CASSSPGLAGSYEQYF,TGTGCCAGCAGTTCCCCGGGACTAGCGGGATCATACGAGCAGTACTTC
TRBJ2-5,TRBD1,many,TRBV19,CASSPGGRETQYF,TGTGCCAGTAGTCCAGGGGGAAGGGAGACCCAGTACTTC
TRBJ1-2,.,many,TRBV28,CASTLQGVTGYTF,TGTGCCAGCACTTTACAGGGTGTGACTGGCTACACCTTC
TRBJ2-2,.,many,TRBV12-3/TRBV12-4,CASSFVNPPGELFF,TGTGCCAGCAGTTTTGTGAATCCGCCCGGGGAGCTGTTTTTT
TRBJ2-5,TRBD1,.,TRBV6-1,CASSEPLTGNQETQYF,TGTGCCAGCAGTGAACCCCTGACAGGGAACCAAGAGACCCAGTACTTC
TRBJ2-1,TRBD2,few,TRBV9,CASSVSGVYNEQFF,TGTGCCAGCAGCGTTAGCGGGGTCTACAATGAGCAGTTCTTC
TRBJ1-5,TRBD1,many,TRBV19,CASTQDRGFNQPQHF,TGTGCCAGTACCCAAGACAGGGGATTCAATCAGCCCCAGCATTTT
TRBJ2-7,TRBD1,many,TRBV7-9,CASSGRDRGFLEQYF,TGTGCCAGCAGCGGCCGGGACAGGGGATTTCTTGAGCAGTACTTC
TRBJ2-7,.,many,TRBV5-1,CASSLEPGDPTREQYF,TGCGCCAGCAGCTTGGAGCCGGGAGACCCGACACGCGAGCAGTACTTC
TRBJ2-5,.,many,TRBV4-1,CASSQDRAEQETQYF,TGCGCCAGCAGCCAAGATCGGGCAGAACAAGAGACCCAGTACTTC
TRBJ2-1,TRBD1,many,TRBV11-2,CASSWDRAGDILF,TGTGCCAGCAGCTGGGACAGGGCGGGAGACATCCTTTTC
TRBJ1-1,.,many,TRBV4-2,CASSQERSGGPEAFF,TGTGCCAGCAGCCAAGAGCGGAGTGGGGGGCCAGAAGCTTTCTTT
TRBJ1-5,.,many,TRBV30,CAWSNRGGPQHF,TGTGCCTGGAGTAATAGGGGTGGGCCCCAGCATTTT
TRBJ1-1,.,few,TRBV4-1,CASSQDMLGFDTEAFF,TGCGCCAGCAGCCAAGATATGTTGGGGTTCGACACTGAAGCTTTCTTT
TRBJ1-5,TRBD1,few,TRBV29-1,CSVAGTGESQPQHF,TGCAGCGTAGCCGGGACAGGGGAAAGTCAGCCCCAGCATTTT
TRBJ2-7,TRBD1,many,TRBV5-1,CASSVDRALSYEQYF,TGCGCCAGCAGCGTGGACAGGGCCCTTTCCTACGAGCAGTACTTC
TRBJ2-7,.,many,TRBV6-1,CASREQGYEQYF,TGTGCCAGCAGGGAACAGGGCTACGAGCAGTACTTC
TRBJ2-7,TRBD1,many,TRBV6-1,CASSERAGGIYEQYF,TGTGCCAGCAGTGAAAGGGCAGGGGGAATCTACGAGCAGTACTTC
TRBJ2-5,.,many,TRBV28,CASSLGTKYQETQYF,TGTGCCAGCAGTTTAGGGACAAAGTACCAAGAGACCCAGTACTTC
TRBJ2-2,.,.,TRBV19,CATSQVVGSFTGELFF,TGTGCCACTAGTCAGGTGGTTGGGTCGTTCACCGGGGAGCTGTTTTTT
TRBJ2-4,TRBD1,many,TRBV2,CASTGQGGFLLAKNIQYF,TGTGCCAGCACCGGACAGGGAGGCTTCCTATTAGCCAAAAACATTCAGTACTTC
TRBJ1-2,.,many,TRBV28,CASSIRGSYGYTF,TGTGCCAGCAGTATTAGGGGGAGCTATGGCTACACCTTC
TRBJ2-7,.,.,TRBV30,CAWSVQKGHYEQYF,TGTGCCTGGAGTGTACAAAAGGGGCACTACGAGCAGTACTTC
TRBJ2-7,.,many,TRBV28,CASSSAPSYEQYF,TGTGCCAGCAGTTCGGCGCCCTCCTACGAGCAGTACTTC
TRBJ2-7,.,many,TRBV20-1,CSARGRIYEQYF,TGCAGTGCCAGAGGCAGGATTTACGAGCAGTACTTC
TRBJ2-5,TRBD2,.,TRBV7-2,CASSWMGLAGTETQYF,TGTGCCAGCAGCTGGATGGGACTAGCGGGAACAGAGACCCAGTACTTC
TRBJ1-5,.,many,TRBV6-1,CASSDGGTNQPQHF,TGTGCCAGCAGTGACGGGGGGACGAATCAGCCCCAGCATTTT
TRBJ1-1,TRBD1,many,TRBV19,CASSEGGWMNTEAFF,TGTGCCAGTAGTGAAGGGGGCTGGATGAACACTGAAGCTTTCTTT
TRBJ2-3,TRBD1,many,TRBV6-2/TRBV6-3,CASSPARGQGGSDTQYF,TGTGCCAGCAGCCCTGCTCGGGGACAGGGGGGCTCGGATACGCAGTATTTT
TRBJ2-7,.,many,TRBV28,CASSPLGGVTEQYF,TGTGCCAGCAGCCCTCTCGGAGGAGTTACCGAGCAGTACTTC
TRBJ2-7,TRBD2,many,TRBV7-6,CASSLERQATSGFYEQYF,TGTGCCAGCAGCTTAGAGAGACAAGCGACTAGCGGATTCTACGAGCAGTACTTC
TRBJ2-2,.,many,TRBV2,CASKGPAGELFF,TGTGCCAGCAAAGGACCGGCCGGGGAGCTGTTTTTT
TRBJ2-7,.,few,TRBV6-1,CASTPDGTGPYEQYF,TGTGCCAGCACCCCCGACGGGACGGGCCCCTACGAGCAGTACTTC
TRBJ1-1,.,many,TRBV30,CAWTGRPPDTEAFF,TGTGCCTGGACCGGACGTCCTCCGGACACTGAAGCTTTCTTT
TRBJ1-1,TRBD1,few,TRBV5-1,CASSFSDRSNTEAFF,TGCGCCAGCAGCTTCTCGGACAGGAGCAACACTGAAGCTTTCTTT